These T cell receptor beta chains were read from a single sample in a study of blood T cell repertoires in COVID-19. Sequenced by immunoSEQ multiplex PCR; TCRdb stores in-frame clones only, minus some. The table includes about 170,000 clones, roughly 88% detected once. The sample consisted of peripheral blood. These receptors all come from an elderly woman with active or convalescent COVID-19. Each CDR3 is given with its conserved first and last residue. D genes are given only for firm matches. Where a row states a size, it is once, few, many or the class of an expanded clone; other rows omit it.

J	V	D	length	size	DNA	CDR3
TRBJ1-6	TRBV11-2	TRBD1	15	few	TGTGCCAGCAGCCGTGGGACAGCTAATAATTCACCCCTCCACTTT	CASSRGTANNSPLHF
TRBJ1-4	TRBV11-1	NA	15	NA	TGTGCCAGCAGCCCGCAGGATGGCACTAATGAAAAACTGTTTTTT	CASSPQDGTNEKLFF
TRBJ1-2	TRBV7-9	NA	14	once	TGTGCCAGCAGCCTGACAGGTTTGGGCTATGGCTACACCTTC	CASSLTGLGYGYTF
TRBJ2-3	TRBV6-5	NA	12	NA	TGTGCCAGCAGTTACGCGTCGGATACGCAGTATTTT	CASSYASDTQYF
TRBJ1-1	TRBV6-5	NA	14	many	TGTGCCAGCAGGGCGGGGCCCTACTACACTGAAGCTTTCTTT	CASRAGPYYTEAFF
TRBJ1-1	TRBV7-9	NA	15	NA	TGTGCCAGCAGCTTAGGTACGGTTTTGAACACTGAAGCTTTCTTT	CASSLGTVLNTEAFF
TRBJ1-2	TRBV29-1	NA	13	once	TGCAGCGTTGAAGATCAGGGTACCTTAGGCTACACCTTC	CSVEDQGTLGYTF
TRBJ2-1	TRBV2	NA	12	NA	TGTGCCAGCTCTGGCCCAGGGCGGGAGCAGTTCTTC	CASSGPGREQFF
TRBJ2-1	TRBV11-2	TRBD2	17	NA	TGTGCCAGCAGCTTAGATGCCGGGAGGCAGGCAGTAAATGAGCAGTTCTTC	CASSLDAGRQAVNEQFF
TRBJ1-1	TRBV4-2	NA	16	once	TGTGCCAGCAGCCCACATCGGGGGGATATAGGCACTGAAGCTTTCTTT	CASSPHRGDIGTEAFF
TRBJ1-2	TRBV20-1	NA	11	NA	TGCAGTGCTAGCCAAGGAGGAGGCTACACCTTC	CSASQGGGYTF
TRBJ1-3	TRBV6-1	TRBD1	17	NA	TGTGCCAGCAGTGTAAAAGGACAGGGGTTGAACGGAAACACCATATATTTT	CASSVKGQGLNGNTIYF
TRBJ2-6	TRBV7-8	TRBD2	18	once	TGTGCCAGCAGCTTAGGACTAGCGGGGACCTCTGGGGCCAACGTCCTGACTTTC	CASSLGLAGTSGANVLTF
TRBJ2-1	TRBV2	TRBD2	15	NA	TGTGCCAGCACCCTGATTAGCGGGGGACCGGGTGAGCAGTTCTTC	CASTLISGGPGEQFF
TRBJ2-7	TRBV7-9	NA	14	NA	TGTGCCAGCAGCCTTGGGGGGATAATCGGCGAGCAGTACTTC	CASSLGGIIGEQYF
TRBJ1-6	TRBV6-5	NA	13	NA	TGTGCCAGCAGTCTTCTACAGGATTCACCCCTCCACTTT	CASSLLQDSPLHF
TRBJ2-1	TRBV11-2	TRBD2	15	few	TGTGCCAGCAGGATAGCGGGGGCCACCTACAATGAGCAGTTCTTC	CASRIAGATYNEQFF
TRBJ2-1	TRBV4-3	TRBD1	18	NA	TGCGCCAGCAGCCCCAACCCTCCAGGGGGCGTCACCTACAATGAGCAGTTCTTC	CASSPNPPGGVTYNEQFF
TRBJ2-5	TRBV7-2	NA	14	NA	TGTGCCAGCAGCTACTGGGCCGGGAAAGAGACCCAGTACTTC	CASSYWAGKETQYF
TRBJ1-5	TRBV30	TRBD1	14	NA	TGTGCCTGGAGAAGGGAAGAGGGGGCAGGGGCAATGCATTTT	CAWRREEGAGAMHF
TRBJ1-6	TRBV4-1	TRBD1	14	NA	TGCGCCAGCAGCCGGGACAGGGGAGGATCACCCCTCCACTTT	CASSRDRGGSPLHF
TRBJ1-2	TRBV19	NA	17	NA	TGTGCCAGTAGTATAGGGAGGGGCGACCGGCTCAACTATGGCTACACCTTC	CASSIGRGDRLNYGYTF
TRBJ2-7	TRBV29-1	TRBD2	13	NA	TGCAGCGTTAGCGGGGGGGCCTTAGGCGAGCAGTACTTC	CSVSGGALGEQYF
TRBJ2-3	TRBV2	NA	14	few	TGTGCCAGCAGTGTTAGCTCCAGCACAGATACGCAGTATTTT	CASSVSSSTDTQYF
TRBJ1-1	TRBV6-2/TRBV6-3	NA	14	NA	TGTGCCAGCAGTTACACGGAAGCGGACACTGAAGCTTTCTTT	CASSYTEADTEAFF
TRBJ1-1	TRBV11-3	NA	14	once	TGTGCCAGCAGCCGCGGGGCAGCAAACACTGAAGCTTTCTTT	CASSRGAANTEAFF
TRBJ2-1	TRBV14	TRBD2	19	NA	TGTGCCAGCAGCCAATTGGGGACTAGCGGGGGGGCTGCGTACAATGAGCAGTTCTTC	CASSQLGTSGGAAYNEQFF
TRBJ1-4	TRBV5-6	NA	15	NA	TGTGCCAGCAGCTTGGGGCTTGCAACTAATGAAAAACTGTTTTTT	CASSLGLATNEKLFF
TRBJ2-4	TRBV7-2	TRBD1	14	NA	TGTGCCAGCAGTTCTCAACAGGGGGCCGGCATTCAGTACTTC	CASSSQQGAGIQYF
TRBJ1-2	TRBV6-2/TRBV6-3	NA	13	NA	TGTGCCAGCAGTCCAACCAGTAACTATGGCTACACCTTC	CASSPTSNYGYTF
TRBJ2-1	TRBV2	TRBD2	18	NA	TGTGCCAGCCAGTCCGGGACTAGCGGGACTCGAACTAGTAATGAGCAGTTCTTC	CASQSGTSGTRTSNEQFF
TRBJ1-3	TRBV4-3	NA	16	NA	TGCGCCAGCAGCCAAGGGGACTGGACCTCTGGAAACACCATATATTTT	CASSQGDWTSGNTIYF
TRBJ1-4	TRBV7-2	TRBD1	15	NA	TGTGCCAGCAGCCTAACAGGGGAATTGGGTGAAAAACTGTTTTTT	CASSLTGELGEKLFF
TRBJ2-5	TRBV5-4	TRBD2	16	NA	TGTGCCAGCAGCAGCGGACTAGCGGGGCCCCAAGAGACCCAGTACTTC	CASSSGLAGPQETQYF
TRBJ2-4	TRBV7-2	TRBD2	16	NA	TGTGCCAGCAGCTCCCGGGGGGGGATAGCCAAAAACATTCAGTACTTC	CASSSRGGIAKNIQYF
TRBJ1-4	TRBV19	NA	11	NA	TGTGCCAGTAGTGCCCAGGAAAAACTGTTTTTT	CASSAQEKLFF
TRBJ2-2	TRBV10-3	NA	14	NA	TGTGCCACGAGACAGGGACTGAACACCGGGGAGCTGTTTTTT	CATRQGLNTGELFF
TRBJ2-2	TRBV24-1	TRBD2	18	NA	TGTGCCACCAGTGATTCCGGTCCTAGCGGGGGAAACACCGGGGAGCTGTTTTTT	CATSDSGPSGGNTGELFF
TRBJ1-1	TRBV7-9	NA	15	once	TGTGCCAGCAGCCGAGGGTGGCCCTTGAACACTGAAGCTTTCTTT	CASSRGWPLNTEAFF
TRBJ1-6	TRBV7-2	TRBD1	15	NA	TGTGCCAGCAGCTGGGGACAGGGCGGAGGTTCACCCCTCCACTTT	CASSWGQGGGSPLHF
TRBJ2-5	TRBV3-1/TRBV3-2	NA	14	NA	TGTGCCAGCAGCCAAGATCGGGTTAGGGAGACCCAGTACTTC	CASSQDRVRETQYF
TRBJ2-1	TRBV27	TRBD1	16	once	TGTGCCAGCAGTTCGGGACAGGGCCTCAGAGGCCATGAGCAGTTCTTC	CASSSGQGLRGHEQFF
TRBJ1-6	TRBV13	NA	13	NA	TGTGCCAGCAGCTTAGTGTTCGATTCACCCCTCCACTTT	CASSLVFDSPLHF
TRBJ2-1	TRBV28	NA	15	NA	TGTGCCATCGGGGCCTCCAGGGGTATGAGAAATGAGCAGTTCTTC	CAIGASRGMRNEQFF
TRBJ1-1	TRBV6-5	NA	16	NA	TGTGCCAGCAGTTACTCGAAGGTGCAGGGCTGGACTGAAGCTTTCTTT	CASSYSKVQGWTEAFF
TRBJ2-5	TRBV11-2	NA	15	NA	TGTGCCAGCAGCTTAGGCGACAGGTCACAAGAGACCCAGTACTTC	CASSLGDRSQETQYF
TRBJ1-2	TRBV12-3/TRBV12-4	NA	13	NA	TGTGCCAGCAGGACAGGAAACGCCTATGGCTACACCTTC	CASRTGNAYGYTF
TRBJ2-5	TRBV5-4	TRBD2	18	NA	TGTGCCAGCAGCTTGGGGACTAGCGGGGGGCCACTTTCGGAGACCCAGTACTTC	CASSLGTSGGPLSETQYF
TRBJ2-4	TRBV2	TRBD1	14	NA	TGTGCCAGCTTGACCGGGACAGGGAAAAACATTCAGTACTTC	CASLTGTGKNIQYF